The rows below give T cell receptor beta chains drawn from one sample of a study of STAT5B mutations in CD4+ large granular lymphocyte leukemia. Here immunoSEQ multiplex PCR was the method, and the copy in TCRdb shows in-frame clones only, minus some. Among 48,000 or so clones, about three quarters were seen once, and the ten largest hold more than 1.5%. The sample was CD4+ T cells from blood buffy coats. Receptor source: a human donor in good health. Each CDR3 is given with its conserved first and last residue. Fields, in order: CDR3 protein, CDR3 DNA, clone size, D gene, V gene, J gene. D genes are given only for firm matches. Rows give clone size only sometimes, using once, few, many, or a class for an expanded clone.

CDR3 protein: CASSLDGAVNTEAFF; CDR3 DNA: TGTGCCAGCAGCTTAGATGGGGCCGTCAACACTGAAGCTTTCTTT; clone size: few; D gene: NA; V gene: TRBV7-8; J gene: TRBJ1-1
CDR3 protein: CASSNGARQGGQPQHF; CDR3 DNA: TGTGCCAGCAGCAACGGGGCCCGACAGGGCGGGCAGCCCCAGCATTTT; clone size: NA; D gene: TRBD1; V gene: TRBV6-6; J gene: TRBJ1-5
CDR3 protein: CATVPSGAKNIQYF; CDR3 DNA: TGTGCCACCGTCCCTAGCGGAGCCAAAAACATTCAGTACTTC; clone size: NA; D gene: TRBD2; V gene: TRBV28; J gene: TRBJ2-4
CDR3 protein: CASRPTGDSAGYTF; CDR3 DNA: TGTGCCAGCAGGCCCACAGGAGATTCAGCGGGCTACACCTTC; clone size: few; D gene: NA; V gene: TRBV2; J gene: TRBJ1-2
CDR3 protein: CASSLGGTSGYTQYF; CDR3 DNA: TGCGCCAGCAGCTTGGGGGGGACTAGCGGATATACGCAGTATTTT; clone size: once; D gene: TRBD2; V gene: TRBV5-1; J gene: TRBJ2-3
CDR3 protein: CASSLKAGRDIQYF; CDR3 DNA: TGTGCCAGCAGCTTAAAAGCAGGGCGGGACATTCAGTACTTC; clone size: NA; D gene: NA; V gene: TRBV7-2; J gene: TRBJ2-4
CDR3 protein: CASRRGATDTQYF; CDR3 DNA: TGTGCCAGCAGGCGGGGGGCGACAGATACGCAGTATTTT; clone size: NA; D gene: TRBD2; V gene: TRBV5-6; J gene: TRBJ2-3
CDR3 protein: CASSWRDYGYTF; CDR3 DNA: TGTGCCAGCAGTTGGCGGGACTATGGCTACACCTTC; clone size: NA; D gene: NA; V gene: TRBV28; J gene: TRBJ1-2
CDR3 protein: CASSQDLETHEKLFF; CDR3 DNA: TGCGCCAGCAGCCAAGATCTGGAGACCCATGAAAAACTGTTTTTT; clone size: NA; D gene: NA; V gene: TRBV4-1; J gene: TRBJ1-4
CDR3 protein: CASGDRDFRIGELFF; CDR3 DNA: TGTGCCAGCGGCGATAGGGACTTCCGGATCGGGGAGCTGTTTTTT; clone size: NA; D gene: NA; V gene: TRBV7-9; J gene: TRBJ2-2
CDR3 protein: CASSLDSPGSGTDTQYF; CDR3 DNA: TGCGCCAGCAGCTTGGATTCACCAGGGTCGGGCACAGATACGCAGTATTTT; clone size: once; D gene: NA; V gene: TRBV5-1; J gene: TRBJ2-3
CDR3 protein: CASSPTGYNSPLHF; CDR3 DNA: TGTGCCAGCAGTCCGACAGGCTATAATTCACCCCTCCACTTT; clone size: few; D gene: NA; V gene: TRBV6-5; J gene: TRBJ1-6
CDR3 protein: CASSIGLGSNTGELFF; CDR3 DNA: TGTGCCAGCAGTATCGGCCTTGGATCGAACACCGGGGAGCTGTTTTTT; clone size: once; D gene: NA; V gene: TRBV7-8; J gene: TRBJ2-2
CDR3 protein: CASKNRGTESWPQHF; CDR3 DNA: TGTGCCAGCAAGAACAGGGGTACGGAATCATGGCCCCAGCATTTT; clone size: NA; D gene: TRBD1; V gene: TRBV27; J gene: TRBJ1-5
CDR3 protein: CAYTTGWGATSNQPQHF; CDR3 DNA: TGTGCCTACACGACGGGATGGGGGGCTACGAGCAATCAGCCCCAGCATTTT; clone size: few; D gene: NA; V gene: TRBV5-4; J gene: TRBJ1-5
CDR3 protein: CASSYELQGYEQYF; CDR3 DNA: TGTGCCAGCAGTTACGAATTACAGGGTTACGAGCAGTACTTC; clone size: NA; D gene: NA; V gene: TRBV6-5; J gene: TRBJ2-7
CDR3 protein: CAWTAGGGPTDTQYF; CDR3 DNA: TGTGCCTGGACAGCTGGCGGGGGGCCCACAGATACGCAGTATTTT; clone size: NA; D gene: TRBD2; V gene: TRBV30; J gene: TRBJ2-3
CDR3 protein: CASSYRAGSTGELFF; CDR3 DNA: TGTGCCAGCAGCTATCGGGCGGGGTCCACCGGGGAGCTGTTTTTT; clone size: NA; D gene: NA; V gene: TRBV7-3; J gene: TRBJ2-2
CDR3 protein: CASSLEGPNYGYTF; CDR3 DNA: TGCGCCAGCAGCTTAGAGGGACCTAACTATGGCTATACCTTC; clone size: NA; D gene: NA; V gene: TRBV5-1; J gene: TRBJ1-2
CDR3 protein: CASSSRDYEQYF; CDR3 DNA: TGTGCCAGCAGCTCCCGGGACTACGAGCAGTACTTC; clone size: few; D gene: NA; V gene: TRBV7-8; J gene: TRBJ2-7
CDR3 protein: CASSFGFNNSPLHF; CDR3 DNA: TGTGCCAGCAGCTTTGGGTTCAATAATTCACCCCTCCACTTT; clone size: NA; D gene: NA; V gene: TRBV5-6; J gene: TRBJ1-6
CDR3 protein: CATSREAGGYTGELFF; CDR3 DNA: TGTGCCACCAGCAGAGAGGCAGGGGGCTACACCGGGGAGCTGTTTTTT; clone size: NA; D gene: TRBD1; V gene: TRBV15; J gene: TRBJ2-2
CDR3 protein: CASSLIGNTEAFF; CDR3 DNA: TGTGCCAGCAGCTTAATCGGGAACACTGAAGCTTTCTTT; clone size: few; D gene: NA; V gene: TRBV7-2; J gene: TRBJ1-1
CDR3 protein: CASSFIAGGKNIQYF; CDR3 DNA: TGTGCCAGCAGTTTTATAGCGGGGGGCAAAAACATTCAGTACTTC; clone size: NA; D gene: TRBD2; V gene: TRBV28; J gene: TRBJ2-4
CDR3 protein: CASSQAPPGQGTQETQYF; CDR3 DNA: TGTGCCAGCAGCCAAGCGCCACCGGGACAGGGAACCCAAGAGACCCAGTACTTC; clone size: NA; D gene: TRBD1; V gene: TRBV4-2; J gene: TRBJ2-5
CDR3 protein: CASSSAGTSGGYEQYF; CDR3 DNA: TGTGCCAGCAGTTCCGCCGGGACTAGCGGGGGCTACGAGCAGTACTTC; clone size: NA; D gene: TRBD2; V gene: TRBV6-5; J gene: TRBJ2-7
CDR3 protein: CASSFQNYGYTF; CDR3 DNA: TGTGCCAGCAGCTTCCAAAACTATGGCTACACCTTC; clone size: NA; D gene: NA; V gene: TRBV7-8; J gene: TRBJ1-2
CDR3 protein: CASSQYQGRQFF; CDR3 DNA: TGTGCCAGCAGCCAGTACCAGGGACGGCAGTTCTTC; clone size: NA; D gene: NA; V gene: TRBV14; J gene: TRBJ2-1
CDR3 protein: CASSLKDRGRRSPLHF; CDR3 DNA: TGTGCCAGCAGCTTAAAGGACAGGGGGCGTCGGTCACCCCTCCACTTT; clone size: NA; D gene: TRBD1; V gene: TRBV7-8; J gene: TRBJ1-6
CDR3 protein: CASSPRRVGNTIYF; CDR3 DNA: TGTGCCAGTAGTCCTCGGAGGGTTGGAAACACCATATATTTT; clone size: few; D gene: NA; V gene: TRBV19; J gene: TRBJ1-3
CDR3 protein: CAQQVSKNIQYF; CDR3 DNA: TGTGCCCAACAGGTGTCCAAAAACATTCAGTACTTC; clone size: few; D gene: NA; V gene: TRBV30; J gene: TRBJ2-4
CDR3 protein: CASRETGGGYTF; CDR3 DNA: TGTGCCAGCAGGGAAACGGGGGGTGGCTACACCTTC; clone size: NA; D gene: NA; V gene: TRBV28; J gene: TRBJ1-2
CDR3 protein: CASSQEPRGKRGETQYF; CDR3 DNA: TGTGCCAGCAGCCAAGAACCGAGAGGGAAACGAGGAGAGACCCAGTACTTC; clone size: NA; D gene: NA; V gene: TRBV14; J gene: TRBJ2-5
CDR3 protein: CASRNTGLETQYF; CDR3 DNA: TGTGCCAGCAGAAACACAGGGCTGGAGACCCAGTACTTC; clone size: NA; D gene: NA; V gene: TRBV6-5; J gene: TRBJ2-5
CDR3 protein: CASSDVTGIEKLFF; CDR3 DNA: TGCGCCAGCAGTGATGTGACAGGGATTGAAAAACTGTTTTTT; clone size: once; D gene: TRBD1; V gene: TRBV10-2; J gene: TRBJ1-4
CDR3 protein: CASSGQGAPQPQHF; CDR3 DNA: TGCGCCAGCAGTGGCCAGGGGGCCCCTCAGCCCCAGCATTTT; clone size: NA; D gene: TRBD1; V gene: TRBV10-2; J gene: TRBJ1-5
CDR3 protein: CASSIPGSWETQYF; CDR3 DNA: TGTGCCAGTAGTATACCCGGATCGTGGGAGACCCAGTACTTC; clone size: NA; D gene: NA; V gene: TRBV19; J gene: TRBJ2-5
CDR3 protein: CASSSRTDTQYF; CDR3 DNA: TGTGCCAGCAGCTCCCGCACAGATACGCAGTATTTT; clone size: NA; D gene: NA; V gene: TRBV7-2; J gene: TRBJ2-3
CDR3 protein: CASSYGGGGAKYTQYF; CDR3 DNA: TGTGCCAGCAGTTACGGCGGCGGGGGGGCCAAGTACACGCAGTATTTT; clone size: NA; D gene: TRBD2; V gene: TRBV6-5; J gene: TRBJ2-3
CDR3 protein: CASSLFGSRGGAGGGAFF; CDR3 DNA: TGTGCCAGCAGCTTATTCGGGTCGCGCGGGGGCGCAGGGGGCGGAGCTTTCTTT; clone size: NA; D gene: TRBD1; V gene: TRBV7-2; J gene: TRBJ1-1
CDR3 protein: CASSLEGETEAFF; CDR3 DNA: TGTGCCAGCAGCTTAGAGGGAGAAACTGAAGCTTTCTTT; clone size: once; D gene: NA; V gene: TRBV11-3; J gene: TRBJ1-1
CDR3 protein: CASSQDVGAGTDTQYF; CDR3 DNA: TGTGCCAGCAGCCAAGATGTCGGGGCCGGCACAGATACGCAGTATTTT; clone size: NA; D gene: NA; V gene: TRBV4-2; J gene: TRBJ2-3
CDR3 protein: CASSYWRGGNTEAFF; CDR3 DNA: TGTGCCAGCAGTTACTGGCGGGGGGGGAACACTGAAGCTTTCTTT; clone size: few; D gene: NA; V gene: TRBV6-5; J gene: TRBJ1-1
CDR3 protein: CASSYQSGELFF; CDR3 DNA: TGTGCCAGCAGTTACCAGTCCGGGGAGCTGTTTTTT; clone size: NA; D gene: NA; V gene: TRBV6-5; J gene: TRBJ2-2
CDR3 protein: CASSQGGSSNYGYTF; CDR3 DNA: TGTGCCAGCAGCCAAGGGGGGTCCTCTAACTATGGCTACACCTTC; clone size: NA; D gene: NA; V gene: TRBV4-2; J gene: TRBJ1-2